This entry lists 9 T cell receptor beta chains sequenced from one sample in a study of cytomegalovirus exposure and HLA in healthy donors. The PCR ran on 60 Vbeta and 13 Jbeta primers. Data came from immunoSEQ multiplex PCR; TCRdb stores just in-frame clones and leaves some out. This sample has around 150,000 clones, with around 60% found just once. Sequenced: PBMCs. The receptors derive from a woman aged 55-70 years in good health and CMV-seropositive.

Only one count was recorded for this clone. The chain is built from TRBV12-2 and TRBJ2-1; the D call TRBD2 from the table was never checked on the DNA. TRBV12-2 is shown as a pseudogene. There are 21 residues in the CDR3. CDR3 nucleotides: TGTGCAAGTCGCTTACTCGCCTCTGGGACTAGCGGGAGAAGGGTCTACAATGAGCAGTTCTTC. Amino acid sequence: CASRLLASGTSGRRVYNEQFF.

The chain carries TRBV28 and TRBJ1-2, with a tentative D call TRBD1 (5 bases). CDR1 MDHEN and CDR2 SYDVKM come from the germline V gene. The length of the CDR3 is 14 residues. V was clipped by 5 bases and J by 3 bases, with 13 bases between them. CDR3 loop: CASSPIGDYYGYTF. The CDR3 nucleotides read TGTGCCAGCAGTCCAATCGGGGACTACTATGGCTACACCTTC.

This clone came up a few times. CDR3 loop: CASSSSGTGFPYEQYF. The CDR3, as DNA: TGTGCCAGCAGTTCCTCCGGGACAGGGTTCCCCTACGAGCAGTACTTC. V usage is TRBV28 and J usage is TRBJ2-7; 9 bases are a match to TRBD1. The junction had 9 bases not matched to a gene; V was cut back by 4 bases and J by 2 bases. This CDR3 contains 16 residues. Per germline, CDR1 MDHEN and CDR2 SYDVKM.

There are a few counts of this clone. Here the CDR3 reads CASSQVDRGSYEQYF. The CDR3 DNA reads as TGCGCCAGCAGCCAAGTGGACAGGGGATCCTACGAGCAGTACTTC. The rearrangement uses TRBV4-1 and TRBJ2-7, with TRBD1 matching over 9 bases. Losses at the gene ends were 1 base for V and 1 base for J; bases not matched to a gene: 2. The germline V gene has CDR1 MGHRA and CDR2 YSYEKL. The CDR3 runs to 15 residues.

The CDR3 DNA reads as TGTGCCAGCAGCGAGGGACAGGGGCTGGAAAAACTGTTTTTT. It specifies CASSEGQGLEKLFF. V is TRBV9 and J is TRBJ1-4, with 10 bases lining up with TRBD1. CDR3 size: 14 residues. Losses at the gene ends were 3 bases for V and 8 bases for J; bases not matched to a gene: 4. Germline V gene sequence: CDR1 SGDLS, CDR2 YYNGEE.

This chain connects TRBV7-2 to TRBJ2-5, with 9 bases fitting TRBD2. Trimming cost V 1 base and J 3 bases; bases outside gene matches: 6. CDR3 length: 16 amino acids. Germline V gene lookup returns CDR1 SGHTA and CDR2 FQGNSA. In DNA form, the CDR3 reads TGTGCCAGCAGCTTAGGACAGGCGGGAGGGGAAGAGACCCAGTACTTC. Translation gives CASSLGQAGGEETQYF.

This chain joins TRBV5-1 and TRBJ2-1, with TRBD2 identical over 8 bases. V was pared by 3 bases and J by 1 base, with 9 bases of the junction left unmatched. CDR1 is SGHRS, CDR2 YFSETQ, per germline. This CDR3 contains 17 residues. CDR3 in DNA: TGCGCCAGCAGCTCCGACGGGAGGGTTCCTTCCTACAATGAGCAGTTCTTC. It specifies CASSSDGRVPSYNEQFF. Variable domain in full (rest from reference TRBV5-1 and TRBJ2-1): KAGVTQTPRYLIKTRGQQVTLSCSPISGHRSVSWYQQTPGQGLQFLFEYFSETQRNKGNFPGRFSGRQFSNSRSEMNVSTLELGDSALYLCASSSDGRVPSYNEQFFGPGTRLTVL.

In DNA form, the CDR3 reads TGTGCCAGCAGCAGCCGGACTAGCGGGAGACTTCAGGAGCAGTACTTC. Protein product: CASSSRTSGRLQEQYF. The chain links TRBV7-8 to TRBJ2-7, with TRBD2 identical over 13 bases. The V and J ends lost 5 bases and 7 bases, in that order; junction bases with no gene match: 11. Germline V gene lookup returns CDR1 SGHVS and CDR2 FQNEAQ. This CDR3 contains 16 residues.

The V and J genes are TRBV6-5 and TRBJ2-4, with D possibly TRBD1 on 6 matching bases. Per the germline V gene, CDR1 is MNHEY and CDR2 is SVGAGI. V lost 10 bases and J 12 bases, leaving 22 bases between the germline ends. This CDR3 comprises 13 residues. The DNA of the CDR3 is TGTGCCACCACCCCGACGACAGGTCAGAATCAGTACTTC. Encoded protein: CATTPTTGQNQYF.